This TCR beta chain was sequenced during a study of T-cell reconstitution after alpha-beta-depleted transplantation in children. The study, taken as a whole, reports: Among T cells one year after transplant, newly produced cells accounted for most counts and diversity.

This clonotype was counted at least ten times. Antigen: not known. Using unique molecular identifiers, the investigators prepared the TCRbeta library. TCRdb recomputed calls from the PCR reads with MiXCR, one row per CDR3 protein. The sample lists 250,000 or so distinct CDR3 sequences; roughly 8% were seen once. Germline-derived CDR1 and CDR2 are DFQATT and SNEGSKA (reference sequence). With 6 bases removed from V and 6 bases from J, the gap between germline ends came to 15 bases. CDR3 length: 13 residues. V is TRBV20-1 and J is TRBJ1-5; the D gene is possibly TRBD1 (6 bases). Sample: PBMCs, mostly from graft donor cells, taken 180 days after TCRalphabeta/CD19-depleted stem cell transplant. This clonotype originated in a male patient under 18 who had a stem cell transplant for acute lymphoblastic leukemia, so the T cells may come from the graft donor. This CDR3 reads CSATAPGAQPQHF. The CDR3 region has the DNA TGCAGTGCCACCGCCCCAGGGGCTCAGCCCCAGCATTTT.